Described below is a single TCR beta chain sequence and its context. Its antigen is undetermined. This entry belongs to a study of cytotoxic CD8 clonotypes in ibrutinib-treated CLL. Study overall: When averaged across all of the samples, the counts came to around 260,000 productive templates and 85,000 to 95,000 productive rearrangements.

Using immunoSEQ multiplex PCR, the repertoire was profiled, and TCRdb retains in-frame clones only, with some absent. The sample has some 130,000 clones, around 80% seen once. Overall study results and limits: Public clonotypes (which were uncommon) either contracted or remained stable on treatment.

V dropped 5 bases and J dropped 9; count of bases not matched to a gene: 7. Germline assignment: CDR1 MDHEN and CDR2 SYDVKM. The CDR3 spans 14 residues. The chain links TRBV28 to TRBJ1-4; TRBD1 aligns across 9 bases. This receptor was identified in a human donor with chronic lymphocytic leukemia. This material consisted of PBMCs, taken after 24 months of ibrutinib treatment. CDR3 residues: CASSPSGQGKKLFF. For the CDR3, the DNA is TGTGCCAGCAGTCCCTCGGGACAGGGTAAAAAACTGTTTTTT.